These T cell receptor beta chains were read from a single sample in a study of post-analysis software for immune sequencing data. TCRdb used MiXCR to reprocess the PCR reads, holding one entry per CDR3 protein. The sample lists 820,000 or so distinct CDR3 sequences; 53% were seen once. The sample was blood. These receptors were collected from a girl aged 10-17 years with multiple sclerosis. CDR3s include the opening cysteine and the closing phenylalanine or tryptophan. A D gene is named only where the DNA matches it firmly. The size entry is marked missing in some rows and otherwise reads once, few, many or a size class.

d_call j_call v_call clone_size cdr3_aa cdr3_nt
TRBD1 TRBJ1-5 TRBV20-1 NA CSALTGVNQPQHF TGCAGTGCTCTGACAGGGGTCAATCAGCCCCAGCATTTT
NA TRBJ2-5 TRBV18 few CASSPLEVLIQETQYF TGTGCCAGCTCACCCTTGGAGGTGCTGATCCAAGAGACCCAGTACTTC
NA TRBJ1-1 TRBV28 once CASNPGIRCASGAEAFF TGTGCCAGCAACCCTGGGATCAGGTGTGCCTCCGGGGCCGAAGCTTTCTTT
TRBD2 TRBJ2-5 TRBV6-5 NA CASSYPSGGAARETQYF TGTGCCAGCAGTTACCCTAGCGGGGGGGCCGCTAGAGAGACCCAGTACTTC
NA TRBJ2-3 TRBV6-5 NA CASSYSKDTQYF TGTGCCAGCAGTTACTCCAAAGATACGCAGTATTTT
TRBD2 TRBJ2-5 TRBV20-1 few CSATRGNYGGETQYF TGCAGTGCTACCCGGGGGAATTACGGGGGGGAGACCCAGTACTTC
TRBD2 TRBJ2-7 TRBV10-3 NA CAISATKAGTSGNEQYF TGTGCCATCAGTGCCACCAAGGCCGGGACTAGCGGCAACGAGCAGTACTTC
NA TRBJ2-4 TRBV2 NA CATGRRGAKNIQYF TGTGCCACCGGAAGGCGGGGAGCCAAAAACATTCAGTACTTC
NA TRBJ2-7 TRBV7-2 NA CASSLDWKSEQYF TGTGCCAGCAGCTTAGACTGGAAAAGTGAGCAGTACTTC
NA TRBJ2-1 TRBV20-1 NA CSAAYNEQFF TGCAGTGCAGCATACAATGAGCAGTTCTTC
NA TRBJ2-7 TRBV20-1 few CSARDGVAYEQYF TGCAGTGCTAGAGATGGGGTGGCCTACGAGCAGTACTTC
NA TRBJ2-1 TRBV15 NA CATSRDMAGRYNEQFF TGTGCCACCAGCAGAGACATGGCGGGGCGATACAATGAGCAGTTCTTC
NA TRBJ1-2 TRBV12-3/TRBV12-4 once CASSFYLRGARGYTF TGTGCCAGCAGTTTTTATCTACGGGGGGCGAGGGGCTACACCTTC
NA TRBJ2-1 TRBV20-1 NA CSAKWTDSYNEQFF TGCAGTGCTAAGTGGACGGACTCCTACAATGAGCAGTTCTTC
TRBD1 TRBJ1-1 TRBV5-6 NA CASSVGQGSGTEAFF TGTGCCAGCAGCGTGGGACAGGGATCAGGCACTGAAGCTTTCTTT
NA TRBJ1-2 TRBV29-1 few CSVEDLRAPGYTF TGCAGCGTTGAAGATTTGCGGGCCCCCGGCTACACCTTC
NA TRBJ2-2 TRBV7-9 NA CASSLRRSAGELFF TGTGCCAGCAGCTTACGGCGAAGCGCCGGGGAGCTGTTTTTT
NA TRBJ2-7 TRBV6-1 NA CASSEQDRSYEQYF TGTGCCAGCAGTGAACAGGACAGATCCTACGAGCAGTACTTC
NA TRBJ2-7 TRBV7-3 NA CASSDRGGGEQYF TGTGCCAGCAGCGACCGCGGGGGCGGCGAGCAGTACTTC
NA TRBJ1-1 TRBV6-2/TRBV6-3 NA CASRDPRKQELNTEAFF TGTGCCAGCAGAGATCCCCGGAAACAGGAGTTGAACACTGAAGCTTTCTTT
TRBD2 TRBJ2-1 TRBV5-1 NA CASKLVLSGRGNEQFF TGCGCCAGCAAGCTCGTCCTTAGCGGGAGGGGCAATGAGCAGTTCTTC
NA TRBJ2-5 TRBV29-1 few CSVEGRLARETQYF TGCAGCGTTGAAGGTCGGCTAGCTAGGGAGACCCAGTACTTC
TRBD1 TRBJ1-2 TRBV12-5 NA CASGLVGGTGGDGYTF TGTGCTAGTGGTTTGGTAGGAGGCACAGGGGGCGATGGCTACACCTTC
NA TRBJ1-1 TRBV5-1 NA CASSLEVEGTEAFF TGCGCCAGCAGCTTGGAGGTGGAAGGCACTGAAGCTTTCTTT
NA TRBJ1-1 TRBV9 NA CASSVETGQNTEAFF TGTGCCAGCAGCGTAGAGACGGGACAGAACACTGAAGCTTTCTTT
NA TRBJ1-1 TRBV12-3/TRBV12-4 few CASSPLGEAFF TGTGCCAGCAGTCCCTTAGGTGAAGCTTTCTTT
TRBD2 TRBJ2-1 TRBV29-1 once CSAGGDSYNEQFF TGCAGCGCCGGGGGGGATTCCTACAATGAGCAGTTCTTC
NA TRBJ2-3 TRBV6-2/TRBV6-3 few CASSYPTGADTQYF TGTGCCAGCAGTTACCCAACGGGGGCGGATACGCAGTATTTT
TRBD1 TRBJ1-2 TRBV5-1 NA CASSWTGQSCYGYTF TGCGCCAGCAGCTGGACGGGACAGAGCTGCTATGGCTACACCTTC
TRBD1 TRBJ2-7 TRBV5-1 NA CASSLGQGPVYEQYF TGCGCCAGCAGCCTTGGACAGGGGCCTGTCTACGAGCAGTACTTC
NA TRBJ1-5 TRBV25-1 NA CASSPTGQSGQPQHF TGTGCCAGCAGCCCAACCGGACAGTCCGGTCAGCCCCAGCATTTT
NA TRBJ1-2 TRBV2 once CASKESGGSGYTF TGTGCCAGCAAGGAATCGGGGGGCAGTGGCTACACCTTC
TRBD2 TRBJ2-2 TRBV10-3 few CAISAAGGNTGELFF TGTGCCATCAGTGCCGCGGGGGGGAACACCGGGGAGCTGTTTTTT
NA TRBJ2-6 TRBV27 NA CASSPFFGSGANVLTF TGTGCCAGCAGTCCATTCTTCGGCTCTGGGGCCAACGTCCTGACTTTC
NA TRBJ2-1 TRBV5-6 once CASSLGEKRVASYNEQFF TGTGCCAGCAGCTTAGGGGAGAAGCGGGTTGCCTCCTACAATGAGCAGTTCTTC
NA TRBJ2-1 TRBV20-1 few CSASRSGGEQFF TGCAGTGCTAGTCGTAGTGGTGGTGAGCAGTTCTTC
TRBD1 TRBJ2-7 TRBV12-3/TRBV12-4 few CASSWDPGTASYEQYF TGTGCCAGCAGTTGGGACCCCGGGACAGCTTCCTACGAGCAGTACTTC
NA TRBJ2-7 TRBV4-1 NA CASSQEGAGKNEQYF TGCGCCAGCAGCCAAGAGGGGGCAGGAAAGAACGAGCAGTACTTC
NA TRBJ2-1 TRBV9 NA CASSVYGVHGNEQFF TGTGCCAGCAGCGTATACGGGGTCCATGGCAATGAGCAGTTCTTC
TRBD1 TRBJ1-1 TRBV29-1 NA CSVFYGGTGGTEAFF TGCAGCGTTTTCTACGGGGGGACAGGGGGCACTGAAGCTTTCTTT
NA TRBJ1-6 TRBV12-3/TRBV12-4 few CASNTGPNEAPLHF TGTGCCAGCAATACGGGACCGAACGAGGCACCCCTCCACTTT
NA TRBJ2-7 TRBV3-1 NA CASSQPGRSYEQYF TGTGCCAGCAGCCAACCTGGGCGCTCCTACGAGCAGTACTTC
TRBD1 TRBJ1-2 TRBV7-2 NA CASSRRGTGGYGYTF TGTGCCAGCAGCCGAAGGGGGACAGGCGGCTATGGCTACACCTTC
NA TRBJ2-6 TRBV24-1 few CATSGGGPSGANVLTF TGTGCCACCTCCGGAGGTGGCCCCTCTGGGGCCAACGTCCTGACTTTC
NA TRBJ2-5 TRBV15 few CATSRDPEEETQYF TGTGCCACCAGCAGAGATCCAGAGGAAGAGACCCAGTACTTC
TRBD2 TRBJ2-3 TRBV29-1 NA CSVREGSTDTQYF TGCAGCGTACGGGAGGGAAGCACAGATACGCAGTATTTT
TRBD2 TRBJ2-6 TRBV29-1 many CSVGSGRPHSGANVLTF TGCAGCGTTGGTAGCGGGAGGCCTCACTCTGGGGCCAACGTCCTGACTTTC
NA TRBJ1-2 TRBV12-3/TRBV12-4 NA CASSGRAYGYTF TGTGCCAGCAGCGGTAGAGCGTATGGCTACACCTTC
NA TRBJ2-1 TRBV20-1 NA CRATSAGGTPGANEQFF TGCAGAGCAACCTCCGCCGGCGGGACGCCCGGTGCCAATGAGCAGTTCTTC
TRBD1 TRBJ1-1 TRBV20-1 NA CSARGQGQAEAFF TGCAGTGCTAGGGGACAGGGGCAAGCTGAAGCTTTCTTT
TRBD2 TRBJ2-3 TRBV7-2 NA CASSQFAGQRGGSTDTQYF TGTGCCAGCAGCCAATTTGCCGGACAGCGGGGGGGCAGCACAGATACGCAGTATTTT
NA TRBJ2-2 TRBV7-2 NA CASSAGLNTGELFF TGTGCCAGCAGCGCGGGACTTAACACCGGGGAGCTGTTTTTT
NA TRBJ2-7 TRBV9 few CASSIRDSAREQYF TGTGCCAGCAGCATCCGGGACTCCGCTCGAGAGCAGTACTTC
NA TRBJ2-1 TRBV12-3/TRBV12-4 NA CASSWDLKANEQFF TGTGCCAGCAGTTGGGACCTGAAAGCCAATGAGCAGTTCTTC
TRBD1 TRBJ2-7 TRBV27 NA CASSDRGDNSYEQYF TGTGCCAGCAGTGACAGGGGCGATAACTCCTACGAGCAGTACTTC
NA TRBJ2-1 TRBV4-1 NA CASSQGGSLALQFF TGCGCCAGCAGCCAAGGCGGGTCTTTAGCTTTACAGTTCTTC
NA TRBJ2-5 TRBV5-1 few CASSLARTDQETQYF TGCGCCAGCAGCTTGGCGAGGACAGACCAAGAGACCCAGTACTTC
NA TRBJ2-5 TRBV25-1 NA CASSELNQGGLQETQYF TGTGCCAGCAGTGAATTGAACCAGGGGGGACTCCAAGAGACCCAGTACTTC